Below are 21 T cell receptor beta chains sequenced from a single sample in a study of blood T cells in healthy people across ages. A second roughly 6 to 11 cycle PCR used barcoded and J-beta primers. TCRdb recomputed calls from the 5' RACE reads with MiXCR, one row per CDR3 protein. The data show over a million distinct CDR3 sequences, roughly 40% seen once. Sequenced material: blood. The source is a woman in her late teens or twenties in good health.

This clonotype came up a few times. The rearrangement links TRBV10-1 to TRBJ2-5; D is undetermined. V lost 4 bases and J 0 bases, leaving 9 bases between the germline ends. The V gene's germline CDR1 is WNHNN and CDR2 SYGVQD (reference sequence). The CDR3 spans 14 residues. CDR3 DNA: TGCGCCAGCAGTGCTACGATGTACCAAGAGACCCAGTACTTC. Amino acid sequence: CASSATMYQETQYF.

This clonotype was seen once. This rearrangement joins TRBV3-1 to TRBJ2-4; TRBD2 is a possible D gene (6 bases). CDR3 length: 14 residues. Trimming pared 3 bases from V and 5 bases from J, leaving 11 bases between. Germline V CDR1 and CDR2: LGHDT, YNNKEL (reference sequence). The CDR3 protein is CASSHGTGENIQYF. As DNA, the CDR3 is TGTGCCAGCAGCCACGGGACGGGGGAAAACATTCAGTACTTC.

A few counts support this clonotype. The gene calls are TRBV7-9 and TRBJ2-1; 8 bases line up with TRBD2. The CDR3 is 15 amino acids. In germline, CDR1 is SEHNR, CDR2 FQNEAQ (reference sequence). V was clipped by 6 bases and J by 8 bases; unmatched bases: 12. CDR3 DNA: TGTGCCAGCAGTCGTTCCCCGGGAGGGCCCGATGAGCAGTTCTTC. Translating gives CASSRSPGGPDEQFF.

This clonotype was recorded once. One base away lies a much larger clone, so this may be a sequencing read error. The chain recombines TRBV29-1 with TRBJ2-5, with D tentatively TRBD1 (7 bases). Trimming left V 6 bases short and J 11 bases short, with 22 bases between. The CDR3 spans 13 residues. CDR1 is SQVTM and CDR2 is ANQGSEA in the germline V gene. Written as DNA, the CDR3 is TGCAGCGTCCCAGGGGGGTGGGGGAATGAGCAGTACTTC. It translates to CSVPGGWGNEQYF. Together with reference TRBV29-1 and TRBJ2-5, the CDR3 gives the full variable domain: SAVISQKPSRDICQRGTSLTIQCQVDSQVTMMFWYRQQPGQSLTLIATANQGSEATYESGFVIDKFPISRPNLTFSTLTVSNMSPEDSSIYLCSVPGGWGNEQYFGPGTRLLVL.

Worth noting for this clonotype: An end of the junction differs from the germline gene, which may be a read error. The V and J genes are TRBV5-1 and TRBJ2-1; D not resolved. Germline lookup yields CDR1 SGHRS and CDR2 YFSETQ. This CDR3 is 16 amino acids long. The CDR3 DNA sequence: TGCGCCGGTTTGAAAAGTAAGCCCTTCTCCAACAATGAGCAGTTCTTC. Amino acids: CAGLKSKPFSNNEQFF. The full variable domain, completed using reference TRBV5-1 and TRBJ2-1, is KAGVTQTPRYLIKTRGQQVTLSCSPISGHRSVSWYQQTPGQGLQFLFEYFSETQRNKGNFPGRFSGRQFSNSRSEMNVSTLELGDSALYLCAGLKSKPFSNNEQFFGPGTRLTVL.

The chain uses TRBV9 and TRBJ2-5; D possibly corresponds to TRBD2 (6 bases). CDR1 is SGDLS, CDR2 YYNGEE, per germline. The CDR3 consists of 14 residues. V shed 0 bases and J shed 5 bases, with 11 bases lying between them. CDR3 sequence (DNA): TGTGCCAGCAGCGTAGGCAGGGCGGGGGAGACCCAGTACTTC. Encoded protein: CASSVGRAGETQYF.

This clonotype was detected only a few times. The chain has TRBV5-1 and TRBJ2-3, with D unresolved. Per germline, CDR1 SGHRS and CDR2 YFSETQ. The CDR3 extends over 11 amino acids. With 7 bases removed from V and 5 bases from J, the gap between germline ends came to 8 bases. CDR3 in amino acids: CASLARDTQYF. CDR3 bases: TGCGCCAGCTTGGCCAGAGATACGCAGTATTTT.

The DNA for the CDR3 is TGTGCCAGCAGCCAAGGTATCGGACAGGGATACTTCTACGAGCAGTTCTTC. Protein: CASSQGIGQGYFYEQFF. The chain joins TRBV14 to TRBJ2-1, with TRBD1 identical over 8 bases. Germline V gene sequence: CDR1 SGHDN, CDR2 FVKESK. The CDR3 totals 17 residues. The J segment lost 10 bases and the V segment lost 1 base, leaving 15 bases of the junction unmatched.

The genes are TRBV5-6 and TRBJ2-3; a weak D match, TRBD1 (5 bases). The ends were cut back, 5 bases at V and 4 bases at J, with 8 bases in the middle. The germline V gene encodes CDR1 SGHDT and CDR2 YYEEEE. CDR3 length: 12 amino acids. CDR3 protein: CASRTQADTQYF. CDR3 bases: TGTGCCAGCAGAACACAGGCAGATACGCAGTATTTT. Full variable domain (rest looked up from reference TRBV5-6 and TRBJ2-3): DAGVTQSPTHLIKTRGQQVTLRCSPKSGHDTVSWYQQALGQGPQFIFQYYEEEERQRGNFPDRFSGHQFPNYSSELNVNALLLGDSALYLCASRTQADTQYFGPGTRLTVL.

V usage is TRBV5-1 and J usage is TRBJ1-1, with 10 positions matching TRBD1. Germline assignment: CDR1 SGHRS and CDR2 YFSETQ. This CDR3 contains 17 residues. The junction had 12 bases not matched to a gene; V was cut back by 3 bases and J by 4 bases. The CDR3 DNA reads TGCGCCAGCAGCTGGGCCAAGGACAGGGGGTCGGGCACTGAAGCTTTCTTT. Translating gives CASSWAKDRGSGTEAFF.

The V call is TRBV21-1, the J call TRBJ2-2; TRBD2, the D gene given by the table, was not confirmed from the DNA. TRBV21-1 is a known pseudogene. The CDR3 contains 18 residues. The CDR3 DNA reads TGTGCCAGCAGCAAAGTAGGTCGGCGGGAGGAGGGTGCCGGGGAGCTGTTTTTT. Its protein product is CASSKVGRREEGAGELFF.

CDR3 DNA sequence: TGTGCCAGCACTTCAACGGGTCTCTCCTACGAGCAGTACTTC. Amino acids: CASTSTGLSYEQYF. The rearrangement uses TRBV28 and TRBJ2-7; D unresolved. Deletions cut 7 bases from V and 0 bases from J, with 13 bases between. This CDR3 has 14 residues. Germline assignment: CDR1 MDHEN and CDR2 SYDVKM. Together with reference TRBV28 and TRBJ2-7, the CDR3 gives the full variable domain: DVKVTQSSRYLVKRTGEKVFLECVQDMDHENMFWYRQDPGLGLRLIYFSYDVKMKEKGDIPEGYSVSREKKERFSLILESASTNQTSMYLCASTSTGLSYEQYFGPGTRLTVT.

The chain couples TRBV6-1 to TRBJ2-7; no firm D call. V was trimmed by 1 base and J by 1 base, leaving 11 bases between them. Germline CDR1 MNHNS, CDR2 SASEGT. This CDR3 has 15 amino acids. This CDR3 is CASSEENSKSYEQYF. The DNA for the CDR3 is TGTGCCAGCAGTGAAGAGAACAGCAAATCCTACGAGCAGTACTTC.

This clonotype turned up a few times. The rearrangement uses TRBV27 and TRBJ2-1, with 8 nucleotides matching TRBD2. V lost 0 bases to trimming and J lost 0 bases; unmatched junction nucleotides: 16. CDR1 is MNHEY and CDR2 is SMNVEV in the germline V gene (reference sequence). The CDR3 is 21 residues long. CDR3 amino acids: CASSLSSRFRVRGGSYNEQFF. The CDR3 DNA reads TGTGCCAGCAGTTTATCGTCCCGTTTTCGGGTCCGGGGGGGCTCCTACAATGAGCAGTTCTTC.

The genes are TRBV27 and TRBJ2-3, with D tentatively TRBD2 (5 bases). Germline V gene lookup returns CDR1 MNHEY and CDR2 SMNVEV (reference sequence). The CDR3 is made up of 16 amino acids. Trimming took 0 bases from V and 0 from J, leaving 10 bases between them. CDR3 sequence reads: CASSLSGVGSTDTQYF. The CDR3 region has the DNA TGTGCCAGCAGTTTATCCGGGGTGGGGAGCACAGATACGCAGTATTTT.

The chain has TRBV28 and TRBJ2-1, with D possibly TRBD2 on 8 matching bases. Near its end, the DNA agrees better with TRBJ2-7, so the J call may be wrong. CDR1 is MDHEN and CDR2 is SYDVKM in the germline V gene. CDR3 size: 15 residues. CDR3 in amino acids: CASSPGGTAYNEQYF. The CDR3 DNA sequence: TGTGCCAGCAGTCCGGGGGGGACAGCCTACAATGAGCAGTACTTC.

This clonotype occurred a few times. The gene calls are TRBV7-9 and TRBJ2-5, with TRBD2 matching over 11 bases. The CDR3 is 16 residues long. The V segment lost 4 bases and the J segment 4 bases; nucleotides outside the gene matches: 8. CDR1 and CDR2 from the germline V gene are SEHNR and FQNEAQ (reference sequence). DNA of the CDR3: TGTGCCAGCAGCTCCTATTCTAGCGGGGGGAGAGAGACCCAGTACTTC. Protein product: CASSSYSSGGRETQYF.

J is TRBJ2-5 and V is TRBV2; tentative D call: TRBD2 (6 bases). With 6 bases removed from V and 11 bases from J, the gap between germline ends came to 13 bases. This CDR3 region has 11 residues. Germline lookup yields CDR1 SNHLY and CDR2 FYNNEI. The CDR3 bases are TGTGCCAGCAGCGCACCGGGAGCTCAGTACTTC. Residues: CASSAPGAQYF.

This clonotype occurred once. J is TRBJ1-4 and V is TRBV1; TRBD1, the table's D call, lacks a check against the DNA. TRBV1 is a known pseudogene. The CDR3 contains 15 residues. The CDR3 protein is CTSSPPGQTNEKLFF. CDR3 in DNA: TGCACCAGCAGCCCACCGGGACAGACTAATGAAAAACTGTTTTTT.

The chain carries TRBV7-9 and TRBJ2-7; D is uncertain. Trimming took 4 bases from V and 3 from J, leaving 13 bases between them. CDR1 is SEHNR and CDR2 is FQNEAQ in the germline V gene (reference sequence). The CDR3 has 14 amino acids. CDR3 in DNA: TGTGCCAGCAGCTCGTCCGGGCGCTTCTACGAGCAGTACTTC. This sequence encodes CASSSSGRFYEQYF. Drawing the rest from reference TRBV7-9 and TRBJ2-7, the complete variable domain is DTGVSQNPRHKITKRGQNVTFRCDPISEHNRLYWYRQTLGQGPEFLTYFQNEAQLEKSRLLSDRFSAERPKGSFSTLEIQRTEQGDSAMYLCASSSSGRFYEQYFGPGTRLTVT.

CDR3 amino acids: CASSYSAATNEKLFF. The CDR3 region has the DNA TGTGCCAGCAGTTACTCGGCAGCAACTAATGAAAAACTGTTTTTT. The chain recombines TRBV6-5 with TRBJ1-4, with no clear D. Germline V lookup: CDR1 MNHEY, CDR2 SVGAGI. The CDR3 consists of 15 residues. V dropped 0 bases and J dropped 0 bases, with 5 bases sitting between them.